This T cell receptor beta chain was obtained from a study of T cells in Graves' hyperthyroidism and ophthalmopathy. The study's findings and limits: Blood samples included most of the expanded thyroid clonotypes exceeding 0.001. The model identified upcoming ophthalmopathy a median approximately six months ahead of onset. Ophthalmopathy was separated from stable hyperthyroidism by a 13 V-J model.

It was over 9.5 ml of fresh peripheral blood that supplied the PBMCs. Per germline, CDR1 SGHTA and CDR2 FQGNSA. CDR3 length: 14 residues. Trimming pared 8 bases from V and 5 bases from J, leaving 18 bases between. This clonotype was counted a few times. Its antigen remains unidentified. Authors of the study amplified TCR beta CDR3 regions from RNA transcripts. The HTBI primer set was used in a first-round RT-PCR of the TCR CDR3. TCRdb independently ran MiXCR on the multiplex PCR reads; one entry per CDR3 protein. The table has approximately 620,000 distinct CDR3 sequences, approximately 15% seen once. The receptor's source is a woman between 40 and 55 years old with Graves' ophthalmopathy. The chain carries TRBV7-2 and TRBJ1-2; D call uncertain. The sample comprised blood. CDR3 region: CASFGGGSLYGYTF. The CDR3 coding sequence is TGTGCCAGCTTCGGTGGAGGTTCTCTTTATGGCTACACCTTC.